These 19 T cell receptor beta chains originate from one sample sequenced in a study of CD8 T cells in Susac syndrome. Reverse transcription used roughly 0.45 to 1 ug RNA and random hexamers. TCRdb reprocessed the immunoSEQ multiplex PCR reads with MiXCR, giving one entry per CDR3 protein. The table records around 140,000 distinct CDR3 sequences, roughly 95% of them present only once. What was sequenced was CD4+ T cells from PBMCs. The receptor set was obtained from a human donor in good health.

The CDR3 sequence is CASTRGPGTGELFF. The CDR3, as DNA: TGTGCCAGTACGAGGGGGCCCGGCACCGGGGAGCTGTTTTTT. The chain employs TRBV19 and TRBJ2-2; 7 bases align to TRBD1. V trimming: 7 bases; J trimming: 4 bases; junction bases outside the gene matches: 6. There are 14 residues in the CDR3. The germline CDR1 and CDR2 sequences are LNHDA and SQIVND (reference sequence).

V and J are TRBV5-1 and TRBJ2-7; D is unclear. There are 13 residues in the CDR3. Trimming cost V 7 bases and J 2 bases, with 13 bases left between them. Germline assignment: CDR1 SGHRS and CDR2 YFSETQ. CDR3 nucleotide sequence: TGCGCCAGCTCGTTAGGCGACCCCTACGAGCAGTACTTC. It encodes CASSLGDPYEQYF. The whole variable domain, remainder taken from reference TRBV5-1 and TRBJ2-7, is KAGVTQTPRYLIKTRGQQVTLSCSPISGHRSVSWYQQTPGQGLQFLFEYFSETQRNKGNFPGRFSGRQFSNSRSEMNVSTLELGDSALYLCASSLGDPYEQYFGPGTRLTVT.

The CDR3 spells CASSAGFISGNTIYF. DNA of the CDR3: TGTGCCAGCTCAGCAGGGTTTATCTCTGGAAACACCATATATTTT. V and J are TRBV18 and TRBJ1-3; tentatively, D is TRBD1 (5 bases). The CDR3 spans 15 residues. The V end was cut by 5 bases, the J end by 0 bases, with 11 bases between. Germline V CDR1 and CDR2: KGHSH, LQKENI.

The rearrangement joins TRBV25-1 to TRBJ1-1, with D uncertain. Germline values: CDR1 MGHDK, CDR2 SYGVNS. V dropped 7 bases and J dropped 1 base, with 16 bases sitting between them. CDR3 length equals 15 residues. The CDR3 loop reads CASTVERQANTEAFF. CDR3 in DNA: TGTGCCAGCACCGTCGAAAGGCAGGCGAACACTGAAGCTTTCTTT.

This clonotype appeared a single time. The chain couples TRBV29-1 to TRBJ2-6, with no clear D. The CDR3 has 15 residues. V was clipped by 0 bases and J by 1 base, with 7 bases between them. Germline V gene lookup returns CDR1 SQVTM and CDR2 ANQGSEA. CDR3: CSVEDSASGANVLTF. As DNA, the CDR3 is TGCAGCGTTGAAGATTCTGCTTCTGGGGCCAACGTCCTGACTTTC.

This clonotype was detected a few times. The CDR3 sequence is CSAIGQSRHEQYF. The DNA of the CDR3 is TGCAGTGCTATAGGACAGTCGCGTCACGAGCAGTACTTC. The genes are TRBV20-1 and TRBJ2-7; D may be TRBD1 (6 bases). Per the germline V gene, CDR1 is DFQATT and CDR2 is SNEGSKA (reference sequence). V shed 4 bases and J shed 5 bases, with 15 bases lying between them. CDR3 length equals 13 residues.

J is TRBJ2-1 and V is TRBV15; the match to TRBD2 covers 11 bases. Per germline, CDR1 LNHNV and CDR2 YYDKDF (reference sequence). The junction had 5 bases not matched to a gene; V was cut back by 3 bases and J by 4 bases. The CDR3 is 16 amino acids. This chain's CDR3 is CATSSLLAGGYNEQFF. The CDR3 nucleotides are TGTGCCACCAGCAGCCTCCTAGCGGGGGGATACAATGAGCAGTTCTTC.

This clonotype was picked up one time. The chain uses TRBV18 and TRBJ2-5; D is ambiguous. The CDR3 loop spans 13 amino acids. V lost 2 bases, J lost 4 bases, and 8 bases lay in between. The V gene's germline CDR1 is KGHSH and CDR2 LQKENI. The CDR3 here is CASSPGLGETQYF. Here the CDR3 DNA reads TGTGCCAGCTCACCAGGGCTAGGAGAGACCCAGTACTTC. Variable domain in full (rest from reference TRBV18 and TRBJ2-5): NAGVMQNPRHLVRRRGQEARLRCSPMKGHSHVYWYRQLPEEGLKFMVYLQKENIIDESGMPKERFSAEFPKEGPSILRIQQVVRGDSAAYFCASSPGLGETQYFGPGTRLLVL.

The rearrangement uses TRBV5-1 and TRBJ2-5, with D possibly being TRBD2 (5 bases). Deletions cut 5 bases from V and 5 bases from J, with 16 bases between. Germline V gene lookup returns CDR1 SGHRS and CDR2 YFSETQ. The CDR3 loop spans 14 amino acids. For the CDR3, the DNA is TGCGCCAGCAGATCGACGCGGGTAGTGGAGACCCAGTACTTC. This translates into CASRSTRVVETQYF.

This chain links TRBV29-1 with TRBJ1-1, with a weak D call TRBD1 (5 bases). Trimming shortened V by 3 bases and J by 5 bases, and 13 bases separated the two germline ends. CDR3 length equals 13 residues. Looked up from germline, CDR1 is SQVTM and CDR2 is ANQGSEA. For the CDR3, the DNA is TGCAGCGTTGAGGTGGGGGTTTTTACTGAAGCTTTCTTT. This codes for CSVEVGVFTEAFF.

V is TRBV6-2 or TRBV6-3 and J is TRBJ2-1; 8 bases agree with TRBD1. The CDR3 is made up of 15 amino acids. Germline V CDR1 and CDR2: MNHEY, SVGEGT. Trimming cost V 5 bases and J 8 bases; bases outside gene matches: 11. CDR3 residues: CASSKFGQGGDEQFF. In DNA form, the CDR3 reads TGTGCCAGCAGTAAATTCGGACAGGGTGGTGATGAGCAGTTCTTC.

This clonotype was seen just once. The V call is TRBV9, the J call TRBJ1-4; D is possibly TRBD1 (6 bases). The CDR3 totals 14 residues. Trimming took 4 bases from V and 3 from J, leaving 10 bases between them. Germline V CDR1 and CDR2: SGDLS, YYNGEE. CDR3 amino acids: CASSTQGANEKLFF. The CDR3 nucleotides are TGTGCCAGCAGCACACAGGGAGCTAATGAAAAACTGTTTTTT.

The chain couples TRBV9 to TRBJ1-2; D might be TRBD1 (5 bases). The CDR3 is 15 residues long. Germline V gene data show CDR1 as SGDLS and CDR2 as YYNGEE. V lost 0 bases to trimming and J lost 4 bases, with 13 bases between them. Here the CDR3 DNA reads TGTGCCAGCAGCGTAGGGGTACAGGCGCTCTATGGCTACACCTTC. Amino acids: CASSVGVQALYGYTF.

Notes on this clonotype: The junction differs from germline at one of its ends, possibly a read error. The CDR3 DNA follows: TGTGCCTGCAGTTTACTACCGGGACTAGCGGGAGAAGAGCAGTACTTC. Encoded protein: CACSLLPGLAGEEQYF. The chain employs TRBV27 and TRBJ2-7; 14 bases map to TRBD2. Looked up from germline, CDR1 is MNHEY and CDR2 is SMNVEV (reference sequence). The CDR3 extends over 16 amino acids.

The chain recombines TRBV2 with TRBJ2-4; D ambiguous. V gave up 0 bases and J gave up 3 bases, with 9 bases separating them. This CDR3 region has 15 residues. CDR1 is SNHLY and CDR2 is FYNNEI in the germline V gene. In nucleotides, the CDR3 is TGTGCCAGCAGTGAAGCGCTGGTCCGCAAAAACATTCAGTACTTC. Its translation: CASSEALVRKNIQYF.

The chain combines TRBV11-2 with TRBJ2-7; possible D gene TRBD1, 6 bases. CDR1 and CDR2 (germline): SGHAT, FQNNGV. The V end was cut by 4 bases, the J end by 5 bases, with 12 bases between. This CDR3 is built from 13 residues. CDR3 region: CASSSGYRDEQYF. For the CDR3, the DNA is TGTGCCAGCAGCTCGGGATACAGGGACGAGCAGTACTTC. The whole variable domain, remainder taken from reference TRBV11-2 and TRBJ2-7, is EAGVAQSPRYKIIEKRQSVAFWCNPISGHATLYWYQQILGQGPKLLIQFQNNGVVDDSQLPKDRFSAERLKGVDSTLKIQPAKLEDSAVYLCASSSGYRDEQYFGPGTRLTVT.

This clonotype has only one observation. The chain joins TRBV28 to TRBJ1-5, with D maybe TRBD1 (6 bases). This CDR3 is built from 16 residues. Germline CDR1 MDHEN, CDR2 SYDVKM. V was trimmed by 2 bases and J by 2 bases, leaving 13 bases between them. CDR3 residues: CASSLPTGKGNQPQHF. In DNA, the CDR3 is TGTGCCAGCAGTTTACCCACAGGGAAGGGCAATCAGCCCCAGCATTTT.

The chain employs TRBV10-3 and TRBJ2-3; no definite D call. V was shortened by 0 bases and J by 1 base, with 8 bases between the two germline ends. Germline values: CDR1 ENHRY, CDR2 SYGVKD. This CDR3 is 15 amino acids long. The CDR3 nucleotides are TGTGCCATCAGTGAGTCGACTGGTCGCACAGATACGCAGTATTTT. Translation: CAISESTGRTDTQYF.

The chain employs TRBV7-6 and TRBJ1-1; 7 nucleotides agree with TRBD1. The CDR3 totals 16 residues. J was trimmed by 1 base and V by 4 bases; bases with no gene match: 9. Germline assignment: CDR1 SGHVS and CDR2 FNYEAQ. CDR3 nucleotide sequence: TGTGCCAGCAGCTCCGCGGCGGGACAGCAGAACACTGAAGCTTTCTTT. It yields the protein CASSSAAGQQNTEAFF.